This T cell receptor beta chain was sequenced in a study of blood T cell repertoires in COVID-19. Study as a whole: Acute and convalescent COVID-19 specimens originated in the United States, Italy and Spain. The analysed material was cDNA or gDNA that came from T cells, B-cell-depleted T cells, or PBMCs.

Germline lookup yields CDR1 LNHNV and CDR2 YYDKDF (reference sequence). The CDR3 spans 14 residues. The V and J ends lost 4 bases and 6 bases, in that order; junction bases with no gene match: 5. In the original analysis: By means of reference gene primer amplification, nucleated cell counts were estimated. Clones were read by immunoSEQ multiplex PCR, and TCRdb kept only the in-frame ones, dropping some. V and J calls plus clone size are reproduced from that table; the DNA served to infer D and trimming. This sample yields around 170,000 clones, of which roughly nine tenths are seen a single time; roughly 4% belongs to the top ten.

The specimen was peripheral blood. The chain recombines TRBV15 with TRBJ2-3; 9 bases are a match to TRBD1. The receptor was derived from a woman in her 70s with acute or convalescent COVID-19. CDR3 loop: CATSIDRGVDTQYF. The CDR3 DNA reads TGTGCCACCAGCATCGACAGGGGGGTGGATACGCAGTATTTT.